This TCR beta chain was retrieved from a study of blood T cell repertoires in COVID-19. Turning to the study itself: The United States, Italy and Spain supplied acute and convalescent COVID-19 samples.

Repertoires were generated with immunoSEQ multiplex PCR, while TCRdb's copy carries only in-frame clones and drops some. The table includes over 95,000 clones, 84% detected once. Trimming shortened V by 3 bases and J by 2 bases, and 8 bases separated the two germline ends. Germline assignment: CDR1 PRHDT and CDR2 FYEKMQ (reference sequence). This CDR3 has 13 amino acids. The specimen was peripheral blood. This sequence joins TRBV13 and TRBJ2-7, with TRBD2 as a possible D gene (6 bases). The clonotype originates from a man in his 70s with active or convalescent COVID-19. The CDR3 loop is CASSFGGTYEQYF. CDR3 sequence (DNA): TGTGCCAGCAGCTTTGGGGGGACCTACGAGCAGTACTTC.